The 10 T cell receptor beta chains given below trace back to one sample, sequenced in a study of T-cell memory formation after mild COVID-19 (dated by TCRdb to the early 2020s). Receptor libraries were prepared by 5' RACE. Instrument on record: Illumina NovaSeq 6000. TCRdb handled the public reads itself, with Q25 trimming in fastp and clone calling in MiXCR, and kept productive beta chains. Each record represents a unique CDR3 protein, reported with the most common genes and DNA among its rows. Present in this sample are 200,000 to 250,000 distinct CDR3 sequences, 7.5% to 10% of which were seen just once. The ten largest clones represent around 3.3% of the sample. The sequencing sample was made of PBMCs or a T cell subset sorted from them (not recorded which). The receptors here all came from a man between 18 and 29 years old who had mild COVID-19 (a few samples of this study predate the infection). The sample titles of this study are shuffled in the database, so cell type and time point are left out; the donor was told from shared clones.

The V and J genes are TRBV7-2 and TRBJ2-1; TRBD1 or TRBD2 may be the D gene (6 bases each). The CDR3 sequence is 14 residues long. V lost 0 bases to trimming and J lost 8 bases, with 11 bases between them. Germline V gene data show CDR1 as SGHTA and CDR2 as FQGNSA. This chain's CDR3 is CASSLAPRGHEQFF. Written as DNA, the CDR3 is TGTGCCAGCAGCTTAGCCCCCCGGGGGCATGAGCAGTTCTTC.

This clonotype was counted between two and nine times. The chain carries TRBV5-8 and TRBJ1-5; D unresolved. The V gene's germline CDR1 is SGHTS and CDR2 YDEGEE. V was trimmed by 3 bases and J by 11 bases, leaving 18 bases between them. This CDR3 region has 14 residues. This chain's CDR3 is CASSSGRSWEAQHF. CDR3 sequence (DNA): TGTGCCAGCAGCTCGGGCAGGAGCTGGGAAGCCCAGCATTTT.

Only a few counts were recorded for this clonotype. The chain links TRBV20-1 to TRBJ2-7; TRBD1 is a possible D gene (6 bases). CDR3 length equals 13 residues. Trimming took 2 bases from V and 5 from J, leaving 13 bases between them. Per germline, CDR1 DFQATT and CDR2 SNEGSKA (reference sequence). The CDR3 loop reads CSARFTGTNEQYF. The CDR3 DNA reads TGCAGTGCTAGATTTACCGGGACAAACGAGCAGTACTTC.

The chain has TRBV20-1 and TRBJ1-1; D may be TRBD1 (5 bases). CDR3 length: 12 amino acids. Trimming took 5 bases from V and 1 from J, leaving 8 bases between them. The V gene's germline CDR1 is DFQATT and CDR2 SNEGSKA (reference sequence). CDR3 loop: CSAPDRNTEAFF. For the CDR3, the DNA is TGCAGTGCTCCAGACAGGAACACTGAAGCTTTCTTT.

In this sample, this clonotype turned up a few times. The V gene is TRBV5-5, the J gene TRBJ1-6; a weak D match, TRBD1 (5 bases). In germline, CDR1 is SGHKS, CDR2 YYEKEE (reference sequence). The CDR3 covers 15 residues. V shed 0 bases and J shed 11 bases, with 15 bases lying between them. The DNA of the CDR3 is TGTGCCAGCAGCTTGGCGGTCGGACAAGTGGCACCCCTCCACTTT. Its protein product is CASSLAVGQVAPLHF. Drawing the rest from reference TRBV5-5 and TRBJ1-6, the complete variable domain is DAGVTQSPTHLIKTRGQQVTLRCSPISGHKSVSWYQQVLGQGPQFIFQYYEKEERGRGNFPDRFSARQFPNYSSELNVNALLLGDSALYLCASSLAVGQVAPLHFGNGTRLTVT.

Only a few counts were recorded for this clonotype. The CDR3, as DNA: TGTGCCAGCAGTGACTCGACTAGCGGGGGAGATACGCAGTATTTT. Translating gives CASSDSTSGGDTQYF. J is TRBJ2-3 and V is TRBV6-4, with 12 bases that match TRBD2. The CDR3 consists of 15 residues. CDR1 is MRHNA and CDR2 is SNTAGT in the germline V gene. V lost 0 bases and J lost 5; bases outside the gene matches: 0.

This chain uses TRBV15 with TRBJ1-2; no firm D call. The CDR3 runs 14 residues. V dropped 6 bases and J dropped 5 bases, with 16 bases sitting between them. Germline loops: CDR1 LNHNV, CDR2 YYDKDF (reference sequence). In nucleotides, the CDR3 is TGTGCCACCAGTAGTCGAGGGCGAGATTATGGCTACACCTTC. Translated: CATSSRGRDYGYTF.

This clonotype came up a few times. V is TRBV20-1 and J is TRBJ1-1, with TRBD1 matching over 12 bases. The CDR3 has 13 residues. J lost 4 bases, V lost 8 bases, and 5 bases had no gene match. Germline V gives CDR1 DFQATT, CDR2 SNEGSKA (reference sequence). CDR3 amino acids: CSTRDRGLTEAFF. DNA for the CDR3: TGCAGTACGCGGGACAGGGGGCTCACTGAAGCTTTCTTT.

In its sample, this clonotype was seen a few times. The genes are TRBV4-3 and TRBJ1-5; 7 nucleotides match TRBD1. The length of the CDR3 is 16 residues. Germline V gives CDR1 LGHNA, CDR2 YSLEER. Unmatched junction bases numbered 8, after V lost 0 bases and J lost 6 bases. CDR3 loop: CASSQDIGQGGQPQHF. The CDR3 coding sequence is TGCGCCAGCAGCCAAGATATCGGCCAGGGGGGTCAGCCCCAGCATTTT.

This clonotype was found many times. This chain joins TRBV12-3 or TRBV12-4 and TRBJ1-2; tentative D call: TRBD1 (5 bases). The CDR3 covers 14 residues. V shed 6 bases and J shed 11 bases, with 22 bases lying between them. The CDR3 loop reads CASSRQTEGIGYTF. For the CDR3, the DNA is TGTGCCAGCAGCCGACAGACGGAGGGGATCGGGTACACCTTC.